The rows below give T cell receptor beta chains drawn from one sample of a study of patients and donors after allogeneic stem cell transplantation. TCRdb fed the RT-PCR reads into MiXCR, producing one record per CDR3 protein. The sample has 70,000 or so distinct CDR3 sequences, about 25% seen once. Input material: blood, either unsorted or a sorted T cell fraction (not recorded which). These receptors all stem from a human donor who was either an allogeneic HSCT recipient or a stem cell or donor lymphocyte infusion donor (not recorded which). It is not recorded whose cells these are; they may come from a transplant donor. The CDR3 runs from the conserved cysteine through the conserved F or W. The order of the fields is V gene, clone size, J gene, D gene, CDR3 DNA, CDR3 protein. D genes are given only for firm matches. Clone size is given for some rows only: seen once, a few or many times, or a class if the clone is expanded.

v_call: TRBV6-5; clone_size: .; j_call: TRBJ2-7; d_call: .; cdr3_nt: TGTGCCAGCACCCCCTCCGGGGCAATGTACGAGCAGTACTTC; cdr3_aa: CASTPSGAMYEQYF
v_call: TRBV5-1; clone_size: few; j_call: TRBJ2-2; d_call: .; cdr3_nt: TGCGCCAGCAGCTTGGGAGCGGCCGCGAACACCGGGGAGCTGTTTTTT; cdr3_aa: CASSLGAAANTGELFF
v_call: TRBV7-2; clone_size: few; j_call: TRBJ1-4; d_call: TRBD1; cdr3_nt: TGTGCCAGCAGCTTAGACGTGGGACAGGGGGCACGAGGAGAAAAACTGTTTTTT; cdr3_aa: CASSLDVGQGARGEKLFF
v_call: TRBV7-2; clone_size: few; j_call: TRBJ1-6; d_call: .; cdr3_nt: TGTGCCAGCAGCCTACAGGGTTTGGCCCTCCACTTT; cdr3_aa: CASSLQGLALHF
v_call: TRBV3-1; clone_size: .; j_call: TRBJ2-2; d_call: .; cdr3_nt: TGTGCCAGCAGCCAAGATACAGGGTGGAACACCGGGGAGCTGTTTTTT; cdr3_aa: CASSQDTGWNTGELFF
v_call: TRBV27; clone_size: .; j_call: TRBJ2-7; d_call: .; cdr3_nt: TGTGCCAGCAGTCCCGGGGACAACTACGAGCAGTACTTC; cdr3_aa: CASSPGDNYEQYF
v_call: TRBV7-3; clone_size: once; j_call: TRBJ2-1; d_call: TRBD2; cdr3_nt: TGTGCCAGCAGCATTTACGGACTAGCGGGGGTTTACAATGAGCAGTTCTTC; cdr3_aa: CASSIYGLAGVYNEQFF
v_call: TRBV29-1; clone_size: .; j_call: TRBJ1-2; d_call: .; cdr3_nt: TGCAGCGTTGAAACCCCCGGCTATGGCTACACCTTC; cdr3_aa: CSVETPGYGYTF
v_call: TRBV29-1; clone_size: .; j_call: TRBJ1-2; d_call: TRBD1; cdr3_nt: TGCAGCGTTGAAGTTTTTCCCGGGACAGGGTCTAACTATGGCTACACCTTC; cdr3_aa: CSVEVFPGTGSNYGYTF
v_call: TRBV9; clone_size: few; j_call: TRBJ2-3; d_call: .; cdr3_nt: TGTGCCAGCAGCGTAGTTCTGGAGGCAGATACGCAGTATTTT; cdr3_aa: CASSVVLEADTQYF
v_call: TRBV20-1; clone_size: medium-sized; j_call: TRBJ1-4; d_call: TRBD1; cdr3_nt: TGCAGTGCTAACCAACAGGGGGGGAATGAAAAACTGTTTTTT; cdr3_aa: CSANQQGGNEKLFF
v_call: TRBV10-3; clone_size: few; j_call: TRBJ1-5; d_call: .; cdr3_nt: TGTGCCATCAGTGAGTCGGGAGGGGGACTTAACAATCAGCCCCAGCATTTT; cdr3_aa: CAISESGGGLNNQPQHF
v_call: TRBV5-6; clone_size: few; j_call: TRBJ1-3; d_call: .; cdr3_nt: TGTGCCAGCAGCTTGCCCAGCCTCTCTGGAAACACCATATATTTT; cdr3_aa: CASSLPSLSGNTIYF
v_call: TRBV24-1; clone_size: .; j_call: TRBJ2-1; d_call: .; cdr3_nt: TGTGCCACCAGAGGCGGAGCCTACAATGAGCAGTTCTTC; cdr3_aa: CATRGGAYNEQFF
v_call: TRBV9; clone_size: many; j_call: TRBJ1-6; d_call: .; cdr3_nt: TGTGCCAGCAGCTTTGCAATTTATAATTCACCCCTCCACTTT; cdr3_aa: CASSFAIYNSPLHF
v_call: TRBV14; clone_size: .; j_call: TRBJ1-4; d_call: .; cdr3_nt: TGTGCCAGCAGCCAAGTTGGTGGGGTTGGGACTAATGAAAAACTGTTTTTT; cdr3_aa: CASSQVGGVGTNEKLFF
v_call: TRBV9; clone_size: .; j_call: TRBJ2-1; d_call: TRBD2; cdr3_nt: TGTGCCAGCACCGGACTAGCGGGAGAGGGTGAGCAGTTCTTC; cdr3_aa: CASTGLAGEGEQFF
v_call: TRBV29-1; clone_size: .; j_call: TRBJ2-5; d_call: .; cdr3_nt: TGCAGCGTTACAATCCCCCCCTCCTACGCCTCAAGGTACCAAGAGACCCAGTACTTC; cdr3_aa: CSVTIPPSYASRYQETQYF
v_call: TRBV7-6; clone_size: .; j_call: TRBJ2-1; d_call: .; cdr3_nt: TGTGCCAGCAGCCCCCGACGCTCCGTCTACAATGAGCAGTTCTTC; cdr3_aa: CASSPRRSVYNEQFF
v_call: TRBV4-1; clone_size: .; j_call: TRBJ2-1; d_call: .; cdr3_nt: TGCGCCAGCAGCCAAGTCTCGCCCCTGGGGGGGCAGTTCTTC; cdr3_aa: CASSQVSPLGGQFF
v_call: TRBV10-2; clone_size: .; j_call: TRBJ2-1; d_call: .; cdr3_nt: TGCGCCAGCAGTGAGCCCCGGGGGAAGGGGGACCACAATGAGCAGTTCTTC; cdr3_aa: CASSEPRGKGDHNEQFF
v_call: TRBV30; clone_size: many; j_call: TRBJ1-1; d_call: .; cdr3_nt: TGTGCCTGGAGGCCACAAACGAACACTGAAGCTTTCTTT; cdr3_aa: CAWRPQTNTEAFF
v_call: TRBV11-2; clone_size: .; j_call: TRBJ2-1; d_call: .; cdr3_nt: TGTGCCAGCAGCCGACAAGTCCTGTCCTACAATGAGCAGTTCTTC; cdr3_aa: CASSRQVLSYNEQFF
v_call: TRBV3-1; clone_size: .; j_call: TRBJ2-5; d_call: .; cdr3_nt: TGTGCCAGCAGCTCCTACCAGACCCAGTACTTC; cdr3_aa: CASSSYQTQYF
v_call: TRBV5-1; clone_size: .; j_call: TRBJ2-7; d_call: TRBD1; cdr3_nt: TGCGCCAGCAGCTTTACAGGGGGGAACTACGAGCAGTACTTC; cdr3_aa: CASSFTGGNYEQYF
v_call: TRBV7-3; clone_size: .; j_call: TRBJ1-6; d_call: .; cdr3_nt: TGTGCCAGCAGCTTAAGCTCAGGGCGGAATTCACCCCTCCACTTT; cdr3_aa: CASSLSSGRNSPLHF
v_call: TRBV4-2; clone_size: few; j_call: TRBJ1-1; d_call: .; cdr3_nt: TGTGCCAGCAGCCAAGGGTCCACTATGAACACTGAAGCTTTCTTT; cdr3_aa: CASSQGSTMNTEAFF
v_call: TRBV6-2/TRBV6-3; clone_size: few; j_call: TRBJ2-7; d_call: TRBD2; cdr3_nt: TGTGCCAGCAGTTATCCGGGGACTAGATTCCACGAGCAGTACTTC; cdr3_aa: CASSYPGTRFHEQYF
v_call: TRBV12-3/TRBV12-4; clone_size: few; j_call: TRBJ1-1; d_call: .; cdr3_nt: TGTGCCAGCAGTTTCTCGGCAGGAAGAATGAACACTGAAGCTTTCTTT; cdr3_aa: CASSFSAGRMNTEAFF
v_call: TRBV10-3; clone_size: few; j_call: TRBJ2-5; d_call: .; cdr3_nt: TGTGCCATCAGTGAGGAAAGAGAGACCCAGTACTTC; cdr3_aa: CAISEERETQYF
v_call: TRBV12-3/TRBV12-4; clone_size: few; j_call: TRBJ2-2; d_call: .; cdr3_nt: TGTGCCAGCAGCTCGGACAGCCGACCCGGGGAGCTGTTTTTT; cdr3_aa: CASSSDSRPGELFF
v_call: TRBV28; clone_size: .; j_call: TRBJ1-5; d_call: TRBD1; cdr3_nt: TGTGCCAGCAATCTTTACAGGGGGCTTAGCAATCAGCCCCAGCATTTT; cdr3_aa: CASNLYRGLSNQPQHF
v_call: TRBV30; clone_size: .; j_call: TRBJ1-1; d_call: TRBD1; cdr3_nt: TGTGCCTGGACAAAGACAGGGTTGAACACTGAAGCTTTCTTT; cdr3_aa: CAWTKTGLNTEAFF
v_call: TRBV20-1; clone_size: .; j_call: TRBJ2-2; d_call: TRBD2; cdr3_nt: TGCAGTGCGCGGACTAGCGAACGGTCGAACACCGGGGAGCTGTTTTTT; cdr3_aa: CSARTSERSNTGELFF
v_call: TRBV12-3/TRBV12-4; clone_size: few; j_call: TRBJ2-1; d_call: .; cdr3_nt: TGTGCCAGCAGTCACGGGGGCTACAATGAGCAGTTCTTC; cdr3_aa: CASSHGGYNEQFF